The source of this TCR beta chain is a study of T cells after posttransplantation cyclophosphamide (dated by TCRdb to about 2016). Some background on the complete study: T cell repertoire reconstitution was tracked by TRB sequencing after myeloablative bone marrow transplantation in which posttransplantation cyclophosphamide was used as GVHD prophylaxis. Antigen receptor sequencing was done on samples from 35 PTCy-treated patients and from about 17 related bone marrow donors of those patients. Blood from every one of the 30 to 40 PTCy patients who had 1-year posttransplant specimens underwent TRB sequencing. TRB sequencing was also done on up to about 3 additional blood samples from 2 to 5.2 years after transplant in 3 patients, and on pretransplant blood from 4 patients. Because TRA and TRB clonality were tightly correlated in fewer than 10 samples, subsequent TCR analyses were focused on TRB only. Public TRB sequences were searched against a database of over 3,600 sequences associated with responses to pathogens, tumor antigens, self-antigens and alloantigens. What the study reported, not specific to this receptor: The TRB repertoires of T cells infiltrating skin or GI tract showed only limited overlap with the TRB repertoires of T cells in blood. Across the 45 to 55 patients, TRB clonality was highly associated with recipient CMV seropositivity and CMV reactivation, and diversity with PTCy was similar to that in the CNI/methotrexate controls. Donor-recipient similarity was low at 1-2 months but increased during the first year, and donor CD8+ memory clones often dominated later blood repertoires.

A remark on this clone: Its antigen is currently not known. No much larger clone exists at a distance of one base, and base qualities are not known.

Sample treatment or condition, as interpreted from the label and publication: high-dose cyclophosphamide on days +3 and +4 as single-agent GVHD prophylaxis. For conditioning, the PTCy patients got busulfan and fludarabine, then a related or unrelated marrow graft, followed by cyclophosphamide on days +3 and +4. The PTCy-treated patients were enrolled in a prospective multi-institutional clinical trial. Peripheral blood and bone marrow mononuclear cells were isolated by Ficoll-Hypaque density centrifugation and cryopreserved. A distance of 13 bases separates the germline ends of V and J, which lose 7 bases and 7 bases respectively. The CDR3 runs 12 amino acids, cysteine and phenylalanine included. Only the CDR3 part of the read is kept: 36 bases, read in frame from the first base. CDR1 and CDR2, looked up from the germline V gene, are MNHNS and SASEGT. TRB sequencing was run on genomic DNA with either the immunoSEQ assay at survey resolution or the hsTCRB kit. Per the original workflow: The immunoSEQ software was used for initial read processing, and the LymphoSeq R package was used for repertoire analyses. Clonality was computed as 1 minus normalized Shannon entropy, and a Gini coefficient was also calculated for each TRB dataset. To infer phenotypes in unsorted samples, TRB sequences from sorted subsets of the recipient or donor were mapped onto unsorted samples from the same recipient. In TCRdb, the immuneACCESS table is reduced to in-frame sequences with V and J assigned. These tables do not hold every clone; where another copy was compared, an unresolved V gene accounts for under half, and the others remain unexplained. V and J calls and clone size are copied from that table; D and trimming were computed from the DNA. The data for this sample show fewer than 13,000 clones, each detected more than once. Jointly, the top ten make up about 15% of the sample.

The sequence joins TRBV6-1 to TRBJ1-1; TRBD1 might be the D gene, on 6 matching bases. The sequence derives from a female patient in her thirties or forties who received an allogeneic stem cell transplant from a related donor, was CMV-positive, and had no GVHD. After transplantation, some T cells may belong to the graft donor instead of the recipient. Sequenced material: PBMCs, taken after allogeneic stem cell transplant with posttransplant cyclophosphamide. The CDR3 loop reads CASKNRDNEAFF. The DNA sequence is given as TGTGCCAGCAAGAACCGGGACAATGAAGCTTTCTTT.